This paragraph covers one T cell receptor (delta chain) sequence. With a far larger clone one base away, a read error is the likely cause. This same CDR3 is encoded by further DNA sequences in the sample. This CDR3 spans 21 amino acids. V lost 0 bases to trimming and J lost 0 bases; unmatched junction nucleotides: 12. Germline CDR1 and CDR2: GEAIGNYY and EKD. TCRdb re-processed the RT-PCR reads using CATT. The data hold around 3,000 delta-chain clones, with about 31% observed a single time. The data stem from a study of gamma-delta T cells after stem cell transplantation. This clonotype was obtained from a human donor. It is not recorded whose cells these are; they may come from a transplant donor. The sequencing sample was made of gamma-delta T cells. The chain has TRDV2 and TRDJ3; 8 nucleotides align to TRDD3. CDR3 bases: TGTGCCTGTGACACCATGGAGCTGGGGGAAAGAACCTCCTGGGACACCCGACAGATGTTTTTC. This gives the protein CACDTMELGERTSWDTRQMFF.